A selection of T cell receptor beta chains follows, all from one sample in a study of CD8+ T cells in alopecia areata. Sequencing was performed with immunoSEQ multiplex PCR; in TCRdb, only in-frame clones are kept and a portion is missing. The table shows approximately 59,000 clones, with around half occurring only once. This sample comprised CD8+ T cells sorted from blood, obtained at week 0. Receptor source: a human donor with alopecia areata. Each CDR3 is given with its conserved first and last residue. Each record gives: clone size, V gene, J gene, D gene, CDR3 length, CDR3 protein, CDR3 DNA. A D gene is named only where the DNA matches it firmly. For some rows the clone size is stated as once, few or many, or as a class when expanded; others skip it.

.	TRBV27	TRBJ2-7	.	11	CASSLGPEQYF	TGTGCCAGCAGTCTGGGTCCTGAGCAGTACTTC
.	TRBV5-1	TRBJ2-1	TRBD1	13	CASRGQEYNEQFF	TGCGCCAGCAGGGGACAGGAGTACAATGAGCAGTTCTTC
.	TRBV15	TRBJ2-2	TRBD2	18	CATSETPRLADNTGELFF	TGTGCCACCAGCGAAACCCCACGGCTAGCGGATAACACCGGGGAGCTGTTTTTT
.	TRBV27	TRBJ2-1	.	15	CASSHLPETYNEQFF	TGTGCCAGCAGTCATCTACCCGAGACTTACAATGAGCAGTTCTTC
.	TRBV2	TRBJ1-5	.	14	CASSEVGGNQPQHF	TGTGCCAGCAGTGAAGTAGGCGGAAATCAGCCCCAGCATTTT
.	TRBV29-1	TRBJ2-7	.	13	CSVLDGNSYEQYF	TGCAGCGTCCTGGACGGGAATTCCTACGAGCAGTACTTC
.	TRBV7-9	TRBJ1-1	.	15	CASSPETGMNTEAFF	TGTGCCAGCAGCCCAGAGACGGGGATGAACACTGAAGCTTTCTTT
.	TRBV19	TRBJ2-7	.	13	CASSPGTFYEQYF	TGTGCCAGTAGTCCCGGGACATTTTACGAGCAGTACTTC
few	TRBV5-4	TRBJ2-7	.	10	CASSPPEQYF	TGTGCCAGCAGCCCTCCGGAGCAGTACTTC
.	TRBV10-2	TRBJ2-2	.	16	CASSDVDREGTGELFF	TGCGCCAGCAGTGATGTCGACAGGGAGGGGACCGGGGAGCTGTTTTTT
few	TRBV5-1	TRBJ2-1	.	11	CASSLWDEQFF	TGCGCCAGCAGCTTGTGGGATGAGCAGTTCTTC
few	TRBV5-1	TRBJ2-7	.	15	CASSLNLLGGYEQYF	TGCGCCAGCAGCTTAAACCTACTGGGGGGCTACGAGCAGTACTTC
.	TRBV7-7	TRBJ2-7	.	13	CASSAKEGYEQYF	TGTGCCAGCAGCGCCAAAGAGGGGTACGAGCAGTACTTC
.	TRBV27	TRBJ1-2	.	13	CASSFGVDYGYTF	TGTGCCAGCAGTTTCGGGGTGGACTATGGCTACACCTTC
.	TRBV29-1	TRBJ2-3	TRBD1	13	CSVWTGSTDTQYF	TGCAGCGTATGGACAGGTAGCACAGATACGCAGTATTTT